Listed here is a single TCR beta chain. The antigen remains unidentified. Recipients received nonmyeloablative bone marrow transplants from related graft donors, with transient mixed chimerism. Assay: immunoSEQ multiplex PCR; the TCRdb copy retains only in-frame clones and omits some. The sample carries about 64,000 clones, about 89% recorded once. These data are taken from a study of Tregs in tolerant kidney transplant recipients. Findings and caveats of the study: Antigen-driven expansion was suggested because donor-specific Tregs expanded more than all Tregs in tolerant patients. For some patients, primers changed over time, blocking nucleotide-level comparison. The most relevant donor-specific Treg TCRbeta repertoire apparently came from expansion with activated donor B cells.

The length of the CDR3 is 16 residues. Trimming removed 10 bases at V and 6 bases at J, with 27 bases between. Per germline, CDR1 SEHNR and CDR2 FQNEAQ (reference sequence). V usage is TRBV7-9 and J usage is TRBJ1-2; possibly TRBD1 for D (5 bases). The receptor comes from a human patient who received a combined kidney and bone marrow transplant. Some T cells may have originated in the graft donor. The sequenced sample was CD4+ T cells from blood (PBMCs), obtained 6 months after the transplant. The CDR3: CATENKGLRRGNGYTF. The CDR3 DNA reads TGTGCCACCGAAAACAAGGGACTCCGTAGGGGAAATGGCTACACCTTC.